These T cell receptor beta chains were read from a single sample in a study of response to subunit inactivated influenza vaccine. MiXCR, applied by TCRdb to the RT-PCR reads, yields one record per CDR3 protein. In the table there are around 490,000 distinct CDR3 sequences, 6% to 9% of which are singletons. This material consisted of PBMCs from blood, taken less than 30 months after vaccination. All receptors come from a man aged 45 to 70 who received an inactivated influenza vaccine. The CDR3 runs from the conserved cysteine through the conserved F or W. Each record gives: D gene, J gene, clone size, V gene, CDR3 DNA, CDR3 protein. D genes are given only for firm matches. Only part of the rows carry a size: once, few, many, or a class if the clone is expanded.

D: -; J: TRBJ1-5; size: many; V: TRBV6-1; DNA: TGTGCCAGCAGTACCACAGGGTCGAATCAGCCCCAGCATTTT; CDR3: CASSTTGSNQPQHF
D: -; J: TRBJ1-5; size: few; V: TRBV2; DNA: TGTGCCAGCAGTGACGACAGAAGTAATCAGCCCCAGCATTTT; CDR3: CASSDDRSNQPQHF
D: -; J: TRBJ2-2; size: many; V: TRBV5-1; DNA: TGCGCCAGCAAGGCACAGGGGAACACCGGGGAGCTGTTTTTT; CDR3: CASKAQGNTGELFF
D: TRBD2; J: TRBJ2-7; size: many; V: TRBV5-1; DNA: TGCGCCAGCAGCTTGGCCGGAGGGAGGGCCAGCGAGCAGTACTTC; CDR3: CASSLAGGRASEQYF
D: -; J: TRBJ1-6; size: -; V: TRBV12-3/TRBV12-4; DNA: TGTGCCAGCAGCCCTGACACTTCCTATAATTCACCCCTCCACTTT; CDR3: CASSPDTSYNSPLHF
D: TRBD2; J: TRBJ2-3; size: many; V: TRBV10-3; DNA: TGTGCCATCAGTTCGACTAGCGGCACAGATACGCAGTATTTT; CDR3: CAISSTSGTDTQYF
D: -; J: TRBJ1-1; size: few; V: TRBV29-1; DNA: TGCAGCGTAGAAAGGTTATTCTCGCGGGCTGAAGCTTTCTTT; CDR3: CSVERLFSRAEAFF
D: -; J: TRBJ2-5; size: few; V: TRBV3-1; DNA: TGTGCCAGCAGCCCACTCATATCAGGAGGACAAGAGACCCAGTACTTC; CDR3: CASSPLISGGQETQYF
D: -; J: TRBJ1-2; size: few; V: TRBV28; DNA: TGTGCCAGCAGTCCCACGAACACACACGGCTACACCTTC; CDR3: CASSPTNTHGYTF
D: TRBD1; J: TRBJ2-7; size: few; V: TRBV20-1; DNA: TGCAGTGCTAGCTCCGGACAGGGGTCCCTCGAGGAGTACTTC; CDR3: CSASSGQGSLEEYF
D: -; J: TRBJ1-5; size: -; V: TRBV7-9; DNA: TGTGCCAGCAGCTTAGGACACTCGAGGGGCAATCAGCCCCAGCATTTT; CDR3: CASSLGHSRGNQPQHF
D: TRBD2; J: TRBJ2-2; size: few; V: TRBV10-3; DNA: TGTGCCATCAGGACTAGCGGGCCCGGGGAGCTGTTTTTT; CDR3: CAIRTSGPGELFF
D: -; J: TRBJ2-5; size: -; V: TRBV28; DNA: TGTGCCAGCAGTTTAAGTGACAGAGGTGGGGAGACCCAGTACTTC; CDR3: CASSLSDRGGETQYF
D: -; J: TRBJ2-5; size: few; V: TRBV4-2; DNA: TGTGCCAGCAGCCAAGTTGGTCTGGCAGAGACCCAGTACTTC; CDR3: CASSQVGLAETQYF
D: -; J: TRBJ1-5; size: few; V: TRBV19; DNA: TGTGCCAGTGATACGGACAGCAGTCTCAATCAGCCCCAGCATTTT; CDR3: CASDTDSSLNQPQHF
D: TRBD1; J: TRBJ2-1; size: many; V: TRBV12-3/TRBV12-4; DNA: TGTGCCAGCAAAGACCGGGACAGGCTTTCCTACAATGAGCAGTTCTTC; CDR3: CASKDRDRLSYNEQFF
D: -; J: TRBJ2-7; size: few; V: TRBV20-1; DNA: TGCAGTGCTAGAGACTTGATTGGCACCTACGAGCAGTACTTC; CDR3: CSARDLIGTYEQYF
D: -; J: TRBJ1-5; size: -; V: TRBV6-2/TRBV6-3; DNA: TGTGCCAGCGGGGGGGAGCCCCAGCATTTT; CDR3: CASGGEPQHF
D: TRBD1; J: TRBJ2-4; size: few; V: TRBV5-1; DNA: TGCGCCAGCAGCTCCGGACAGGGAGGTATGAACATTCAGTACTTC; CDR3: CASSSGQGGMNIQYF
D: -; J: TRBJ1-4; size: many; V: TRBV5-1; DNA: TGCGCCAGCAGTCGGACCGACGACCCCTATGAAAAACTGTTTTTT; CDR3: CASSRTDDPYEKLFF
D: TRBD1; J: TRBJ2-3; size: few; V: TRBV12-3/TRBV12-4; DNA: TGTGCCAGCAGTCCAACCCCCACAGGGGGCTCAACAGATACGCAGTATTTT; CDR3: CASSPTPTGGSTDTQYF
D: -; J: TRBJ2-7; size: few; V: TRBV2; DNA: TGTGCCAGCAGTATCACTCGATACGAGCAGTACTTC; CDR3: CASSITRYEQYF
D: -; J: TRBJ1-2; size: many; V: TRBV20-1; DNA: TGCAGTGCTAGAGAGGGCCCCAACTATGGCTACACCTTC; CDR3: CSAREGPNYGYTF
D: -; J: TRBJ2-4; size: -; V: TRBV7-3; DNA: TGTGCCAGCAGCTTCGGACACACCAAAAACATTCAGTACTTC; CDR3: CASSFGHTKNIQYF
D: -; J: TRBJ2-1; size: few; V: TRBV7-6; DNA: TGTGCCAGCAGCTTAGAAGTGTTGGGGACGGCAAGAATTTACAATGAGCAGTTCTTC; CDR3: CASSLEVLGTARIYNEQFF
D: TRBD1; J: TRBJ1-2; size: -; V: TRBV18; DNA: TGTGCCAGCTCCCAAGGACAGGGGGTCTATGGCTACACCTTC; CDR3: CASSQGQGVYGYTF
D: TRBD1; J: TRBJ2-7; size: few; V: TRBV5-5; DNA: TGTGCCAGCAGCTTGGAGGGGGCGGTGAGCTCCTACGAGCAGTACTTC; CDR3: CASSLEGAVSSYEQYF
D: -; J: TRBJ2-2; size: few; V: TRBV5-1; DNA: TGCGCCAGCAGTCCCGACGGGGACACCGGGGAGCTGTTTTTT; CDR3: CASSPDGDTGELFF
D: -; J: TRBJ2-5; size: -; V: TRBV7-2; DNA: TGTGCCAGCAGCCCCCACCCCGTCGCAGAGACCCAGTACTTC; CDR3: CASSPHPVAETQYF
D: -; J: TRBJ2-3; size: many; V: TRBV4-3; DNA: TGCGCCAGCAGCCAAGATTTGCAATCGGCAGCAGATACGCAGTATTTT; CDR3: CASSQDLQSAADTQYF
D: -; J: TRBJ1-1; size: many; V: TRBV5-1; DNA: TGCGCCAGCAGCTGGGACGGACAGACCACTGAAGCTTTCTTT; CDR3: CASSWDGQTTEAFF
D: TRBD2; J: TRBJ2-7; size: -; V: TRBV20-1; DNA: TGCAGTGCTACACCAATTGGCGGGAGCTATTACGAGCAGTACTTC; CDR3: CSATPIGGSYYEQYF
D: -; J: TRBJ2-1; size: many; V: TRBV9; DNA: TGTGCCAGCAGCGTAGGGAGGAACAATGAGCAGTTCTTC; CDR3: CASSVGRNNEQFF
D: -; J: TRBJ1-6; size: few; V: TRBV30; DNA: TGTGCCTGGAGCAGTAATTCACCCCTCCACTTT; CDR3: CAWSSNSPLHF
D: -; J: TRBJ2-2; size: -; V: TRBV3-1; DNA: TGTGCCAGCGGTCCAGGGTACACCGGGGAGCTGTTTTTT; CDR3: CASGPGYTGELFF
D: TRBD2; J: TRBJ2-2; size: -; V: TRBV28; DNA: TGTGCCAGCAGTTTTGCGGGGGTGGCCTTTTCGCCACCGGAGACCGGGGAGCTGTTTTTT; CDR3: CASSFAGVAFSPPETGELFF
D: TRBD2; J: TRBJ2-1; size: -; V: TRBV10-3; DNA: TGTGCCATCAGTGGCGGGACTAGCGGGAAATACAATGAGCAGTTCTTC; CDR3: CAISGGTSGKYNEQFF
D: -; J: TRBJ1-3; size: -; V: TRBV5-1; DNA: TGCGCCAGCAGCCAGATGGGGGTGAGCTCTGGAAACACCATATATTTT; CDR3: CASSQMGVSSGNTIYF
D: TRBD1; J: TRBJ2-4; size: few; V: TRBV6-2/TRBV6-3; DNA: TGTGCCAGCAGTTCCGACGGGGACAGGGAAGGAATATGGGCCAAAAACATTCAGTACTTC; CDR3: CASSSDGDREGIWAKNIQYF
D: -; J: TRBJ2-1; size: -; V: TRBV4-3; DNA: TGCGCCAGCAGCCAAAAGGTGGGGGGGCTAGCTCGCAATGAGCAGTTCTTC; CDR3: CASSQKVGGLARNEQFF
D: -; J: TRBJ1-5; size: few; V: TRBV20-1; DNA: TGCAGTGCCCCCGGAGCCCCTTGGGAGCCCCAGCATTTT; CDR3: CSAPGAPWEPQHF
D: TRBD1; J: TRBJ1-4; size: many; V: TRBV20-1; DNA: TGCAGTGCTACCGGACAGGGCCGCGAAGTGAATGAAAAACTGTTTTTT; CDR3: CSATGQGREVNEKLFF
D: -; J: TRBJ2-5; size: few; V: TRBV19; DNA: TGTGCCAGTAGTATCGGGGGACAGTCTTTTGAGACCCAGTACTTC; CDR3: CASSIGGQSFETQYF
D: TRBD1; J: TRBJ2-2; size: -; V: TRBV5-4; DNA: TGTGCCAGCGCCCTACAGGGGATGACCGGGGAGCTGTTTTTT; CDR3: CASALQGMTGELFF
D: TRBD1; J: TRBJ1-5; size: few; V: TRBV19; DNA: TGTGCCAGTACCCTGGGACAGAGCAATCAGCCCCAGCATTTT; CDR3: CASTLGQSNQPQHF
D: -; J: TRBJ2-3; size: -; V: TRBV20-1; DNA: TGCAGTGCTATGAGTTCGGGGTCTAGCACAGATACGCAGTATTTT; CDR3: CSAMSSGSSTDTQYF